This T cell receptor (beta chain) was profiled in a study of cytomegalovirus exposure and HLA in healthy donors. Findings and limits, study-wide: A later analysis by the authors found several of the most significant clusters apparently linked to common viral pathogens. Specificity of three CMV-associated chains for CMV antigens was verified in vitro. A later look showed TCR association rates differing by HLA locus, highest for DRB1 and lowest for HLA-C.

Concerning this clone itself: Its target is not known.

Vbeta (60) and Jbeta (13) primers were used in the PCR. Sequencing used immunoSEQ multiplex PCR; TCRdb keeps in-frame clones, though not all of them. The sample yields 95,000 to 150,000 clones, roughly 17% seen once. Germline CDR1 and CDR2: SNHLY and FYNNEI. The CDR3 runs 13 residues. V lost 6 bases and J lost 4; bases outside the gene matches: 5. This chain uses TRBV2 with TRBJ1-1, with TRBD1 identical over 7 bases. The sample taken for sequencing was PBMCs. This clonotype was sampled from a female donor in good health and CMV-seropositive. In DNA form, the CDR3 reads TGTGCCAGCAGGAACAGGGGTACCACTGAAGCTTTCTTT. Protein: CASRNRGTTEAFF.